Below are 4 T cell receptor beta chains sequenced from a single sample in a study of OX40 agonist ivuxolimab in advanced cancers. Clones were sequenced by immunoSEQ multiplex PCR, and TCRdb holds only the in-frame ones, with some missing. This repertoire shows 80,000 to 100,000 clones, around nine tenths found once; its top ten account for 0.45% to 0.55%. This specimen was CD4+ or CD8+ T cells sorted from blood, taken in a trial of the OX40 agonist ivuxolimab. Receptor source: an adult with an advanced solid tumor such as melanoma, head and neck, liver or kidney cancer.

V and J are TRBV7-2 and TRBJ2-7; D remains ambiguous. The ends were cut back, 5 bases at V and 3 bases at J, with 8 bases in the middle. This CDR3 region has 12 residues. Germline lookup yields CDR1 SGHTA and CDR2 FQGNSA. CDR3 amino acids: CASSTSRYEQYF. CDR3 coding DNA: TGTGCCAGCAGCACATCGCGCTACGAGCAGTACTTC.

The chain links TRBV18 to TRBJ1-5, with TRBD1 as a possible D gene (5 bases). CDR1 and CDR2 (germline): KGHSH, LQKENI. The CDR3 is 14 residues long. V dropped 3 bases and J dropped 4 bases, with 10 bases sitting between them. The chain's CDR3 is CASSPGTGNQPQHF. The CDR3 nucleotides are TGTGCCAGCTCACCGGGGACGGGAAATCAGCCCCAGCATTTT.

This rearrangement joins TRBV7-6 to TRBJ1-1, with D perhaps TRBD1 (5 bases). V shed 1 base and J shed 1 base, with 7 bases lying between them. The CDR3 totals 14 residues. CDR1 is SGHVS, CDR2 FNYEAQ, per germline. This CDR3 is CASSLGQGNTEAFF. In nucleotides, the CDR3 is TGTGCCAGCAGCTTAGGGCAGGGGAACACTGAAGCTTTCTTT.

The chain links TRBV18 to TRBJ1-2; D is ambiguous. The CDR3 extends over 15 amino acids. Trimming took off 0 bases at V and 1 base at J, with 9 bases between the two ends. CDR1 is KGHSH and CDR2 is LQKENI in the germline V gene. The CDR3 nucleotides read TGTGCCAGCTCACCACCGGCGGCCCTTAACTATGGCTACACCTTC. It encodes CASSPPAALNYGYTF.